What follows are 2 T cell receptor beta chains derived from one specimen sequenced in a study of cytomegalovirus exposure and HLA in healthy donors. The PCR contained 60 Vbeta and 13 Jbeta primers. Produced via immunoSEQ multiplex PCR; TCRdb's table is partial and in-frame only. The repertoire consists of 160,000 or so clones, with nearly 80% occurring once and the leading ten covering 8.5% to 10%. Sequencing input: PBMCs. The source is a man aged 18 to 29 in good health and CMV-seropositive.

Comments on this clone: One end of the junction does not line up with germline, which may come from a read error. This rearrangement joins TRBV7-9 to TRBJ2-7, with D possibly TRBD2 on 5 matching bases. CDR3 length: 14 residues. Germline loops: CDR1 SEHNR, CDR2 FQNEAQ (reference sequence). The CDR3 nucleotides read TGTTCCAGCAGCTTGGGCCGTCAGAGGGACGAGCAGTACTTC. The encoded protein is CSSSLGRQRDEQYF. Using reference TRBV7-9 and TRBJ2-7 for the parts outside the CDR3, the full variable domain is DTGVSQNPRHKITKRGQNVTFRCDPISEHNRLYWYRQTLGQGPEFLTYFQNEAQLEKSRLLSDRFSAERPKGSFSTLEIQRTEQGDSAMYLCSSSLGRQRDEQYFGPGTRLTVT.

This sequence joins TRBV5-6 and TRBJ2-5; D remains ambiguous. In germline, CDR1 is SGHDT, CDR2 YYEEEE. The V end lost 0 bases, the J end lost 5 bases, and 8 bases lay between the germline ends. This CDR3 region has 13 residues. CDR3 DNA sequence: TGTGCCAGCAGCTTGGGAGATATGGAGACCCAGTACTTC. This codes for CASSLGDMETQYF.